Presented here are 10 T cell receptor beta chains from one specimen sequenced in a study of blood T cells in healthy people across ages. Primers used in a second PCR of roughly 7 to 11 cycles were a sample-barcoded 5' primer and a J-beta primer mix. Each CDR3 protein is one row after TCRdb ran MiXCR on the 5' RACE reads. The data contain fewer than 950,000 distinct CDR3 sequences, about 53% of them singletons. The sequenced sample was blood. These receptors were taken from a man at least 80 years old in good health.

This chain connects TRBV4-2 to TRBJ2-7; 8 positions agree with TRBD1. CDR3 length: 14 residues. Per germline, CDR1 LGHNA and CDR2 YNFKEQ. With 1 base clipped from V and 4 bases from J, the junction kept 3 bases outside the gene matches. CDR3 DNA sequence: TGTGCCAGCAGCCAAGGCGGGACAGGATACGAGCAGTACTTC. This codes for CASSQGGTGYEQYF.

The chain recombines TRBV20-1 with TRBJ2-7; 7 bases are shared with TRBD1. The J call may be in error: the DNA end matches TRBJ2-5 better. The CDR3 is made up of 14 amino acids. CDR1 is DFQATT, CDR2 SNEGSKA, per germline (reference sequence). The DNA of the CDR3 is TGCAGTGCTTTAAGTAGACAGGGAAGGGTGACCCAGTACTTC. Translated: CSALSRQGRVTQYF.

This sequence joins TRBV7-3 and TRBJ2-1; 13 bases align to TRBD2. CDR3 length: 16 residues. The germline V gene encodes CDR1 SGHTA and CDR2 FQGTGA. V trimming: 5 bases; J trimming: 10 bases; junction bases outside the gene matches: 11. CDR3 sequence: CASSEVGTSGKLEQFF. The CDR3 DNA is TGTGCCAGCAGCGAGGTAGGGACTAGCGGGAAACTGGAGCAGTTCTTC.

The chain combines TRBV10-3 with TRBJ1-6, with D uncertain. Trimming took off 4 bases at V and 7 bases at J, with 11 bases between the two ends. This CDR3 has 14 residues. CDR1 ENHRY and CDR2 SYGVKD come from the germline V gene. The CDR3 sequence is CAISGTAPNSPLHF. Written as DNA, the CDR3 is TGTGCCATCAGTGGAACAGCCCCGAATTCACCCCTCCACTTT.

The chain has TRBV29-1 and TRBJ2-1; a weak D match, TRBD1 (6 bases). CDR3 size: 11 residues. V was clipped by 1 base and J by 8 bases, with 6 bases between them. The germline CDR1 and CDR2 sequences are SQVTM and ANQGSEA. CDR3 residues: CSVEGQDEQFF. Written as DNA, the CDR3 is TGCAGCGTTGAAGGACAGGATGAGCAGTTCTTC.

This clonotype was observed a single time. This chain joins TRBV20-1 and TRBJ2-1, with TRBD2 identical over 8 bases. Germline loops: CDR1 DFQATT, CDR2 SNEGSKA (reference sequence). There are 15 residues in the CDR3. The ends lost 3 bases at V and 7 bases at J; junction bases unmatched: 11. The CDR3 bases are TGCAGTGCTAGTGGTGTGCGGGAGGTGTATAATGAGCAGTTCTTC. Protein: CSASGVREVYNEQFF.

This clonotype has a single count. The chain has TRBV2 and TRBJ2-2; D is possibly TRBD1 (5 bases). The ends were cut back, 6 bases at V and 5 bases at J, with 10 bases in the middle. The CDR3 is made up of 13 amino acids. Germline lookup yields CDR1 SNHLY and CDR2 FYNNEI. The CDR3 reads CASRAGFTGELFF. In DNA form, the CDR3 reads TGTGCCAGCAGGGCAGGGTTTACCGGGGAGCTGTTTTTT.

This clonotype was observed a handful of times. The V and J genes are TRBV14 and TRBJ1-2; D gene unclear. The CDR3 runs 12 residues. Germline V gives CDR1 SGHDN, CDR2 FVKESK. V shed 6 bases and J shed 7 bases, with 12 bases lying between them. CDR3 nucleotides: TGTGCCAGCAGACATGACTGGGGTGGCTACACCTTC. This translates into CASRHDWGGYTF.

The V call is TRBV7-4, the J call TRBJ2-7; 9 bases map to TRBD1. V lost 1 base and J lost 2; bases outside the gene matches: 15. The CDR3 extends over 19 amino acids. The V gene's germline CDR1 is SGHVT and CDR2 SQSDAQ. CDR3 nucleotide sequence: TGTGCCAGCAGCTTAGAGGCGGACAGGGGTTCTCCTATCCCCTACGAGCAGTACTTC. Amino acid sequence: CASSLEADRGSPIPYEQYF. Using reference TRBV7-4 and TRBJ2-7 for the parts outside the CDR3, the full variable domain is GAGVSQSPRYKVAKRGRDVALRCDSISGHVTLYWYRQTLGQGSEVLTYSQSDAQRDKSGRPSGRFSAERPERSVSTLKIQRTEQGDSAVYLCASSLEADRGSPIPYEQYFGPGTRLTVT.

The chain couples TRBV27 to TRBJ2-5; TRBD1 matches 7 bases. The V gene's germline CDR1 is MNHEY and CDR2 SMNVEV (reference sequence). V lost 6 bases and J lost 0; bases outside the gene matches: 13. The CDR3 contains 17 residues. The CDR3 DNA follows: TGTGCCAGCAGAACGGGACAGTCGCACCTGTACCAAGAGACCCAGTACTTC. Translation: CASRTGQSHLYQETQYF.